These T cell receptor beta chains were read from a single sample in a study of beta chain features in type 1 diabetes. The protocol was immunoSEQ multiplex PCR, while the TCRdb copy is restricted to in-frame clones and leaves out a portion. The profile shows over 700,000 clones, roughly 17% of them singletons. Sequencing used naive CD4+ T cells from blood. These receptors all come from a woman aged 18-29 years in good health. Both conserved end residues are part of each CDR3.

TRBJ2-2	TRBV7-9	CASRSSGARGITGELFF
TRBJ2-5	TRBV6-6	CASRNSRLAEETQYF
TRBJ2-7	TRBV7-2	CASSRDTSSYEQYF
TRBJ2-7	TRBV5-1	CASSSRDTGYEQYF
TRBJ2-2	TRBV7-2	CASSQGGGGELFF
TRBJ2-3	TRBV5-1	CASRFDRGRIDTQYF
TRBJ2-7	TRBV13	CASSLGPLAYEQYF
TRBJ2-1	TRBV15	CANRLSGTSGRGSYNEQFF
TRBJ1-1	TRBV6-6	CASSPQGGTEAFF
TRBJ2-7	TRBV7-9	CASSLRELSSYEQYF
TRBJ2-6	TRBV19	CASSTRGAGANVLTF
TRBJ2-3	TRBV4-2	CASSHPGPTDTQYF
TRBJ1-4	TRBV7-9	CASSSEGRANEKLFF
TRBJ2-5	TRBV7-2	CASSLGLAATGGTQYF
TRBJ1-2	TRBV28	CASRPTGRTYGYTF
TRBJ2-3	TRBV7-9	CASSFIAGRTDTQYF
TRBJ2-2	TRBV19	CASSIGTGLAMNTGELFF
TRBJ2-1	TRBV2	CASRETLLSYNEQFF
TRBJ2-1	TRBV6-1	CASRESGTTYNEQFF
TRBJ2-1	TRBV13	CASSAWDIDNEQFF
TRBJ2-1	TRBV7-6	CASSTRARGEQFF
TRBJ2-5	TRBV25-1	CASRPGLAFQETQYF
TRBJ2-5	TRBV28	CASYVSGTGVETQYF
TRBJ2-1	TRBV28	CASSTRGVSGRTSRSSYNEQFF
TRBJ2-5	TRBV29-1	CSVTPWEAQETQYF
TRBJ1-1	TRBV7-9	CASSLGYGGNTEAFF
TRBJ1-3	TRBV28	CASSLPRVSGNTIYF
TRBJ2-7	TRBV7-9	CASSSSAGADEQYF
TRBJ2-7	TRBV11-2	CASSYGQVLQDEQYF
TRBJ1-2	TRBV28	CASSLPGQGRYGYTF
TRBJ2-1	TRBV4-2	CASSQDLATLNEQFF
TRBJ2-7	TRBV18	CASSPVGGSIREQYF
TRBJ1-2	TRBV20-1	CSAGLIYGYTF
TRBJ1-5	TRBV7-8	CASSPRDSFNQPQHF
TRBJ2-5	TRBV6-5	CASSRLAGQETQYF
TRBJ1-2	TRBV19	CASRFRDNLYGYTF
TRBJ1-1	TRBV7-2	CASSYIEVRNTEAFF
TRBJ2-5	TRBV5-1	CASSWRPQETQYF